This paragraph reports one TCR beta chain. What it recognizes is unknown. In germline, CDR1 is SGHRS, CDR2 YFSETQ. The V end was cut by 5 bases, the J end by 4 bases, with 10 bases between. CDR3 length equals 13 residues. The source of the sample is a study of T cell responses to AZD1222 COVID-19 vaccine. General observations from the study: Researchers took repertoire samples only after the peak T cell response had come. In the spike-specific TCR repertoire, nearly half reportedly target unmutated variant regions. The study found Spike-specific TCR breadth and depth rose after two AZD1222 doses. Only a handful of individuals given AZD1222 were seropositive at baseline.

The protocol was immunoSEQ multiplex PCR, while the TCRdb copy is restricted to in-frame clones and leaves out a portion. The sample shows 120,000 or so clones, approximately 85% of them seen only once. The sequence was obtained from an adult in good health. The chain combines TRBV5-1 with TRBJ2-1; TRBD2 might be the D (5 bases). This specimen consisted of peripheral blood, obtained on day 0 of AZD1222 vaccination. The CDR3 DNA reads as TGCGCCAGCAGTCTAGCTTGGTACAATGAGCAGTTCTTC. Translating it yields CASSLAWYNEQFF.